This TCR beta chain appears in the sequencing data of a study of CD8 T cells in ankylosing spondylitis. With molecular barcodes, quantitative 5'-RACE was used to make the TCR beta libraries. TCRdb reprocessed the 5' RACE reads via MiXCR and lists one record per CDR3 protein. The table shows approximately 100,000 distinct CDR3 sequences, with roughly 8.7% occurring only once. V was pared by 3 bases and J by 3 bases, with 11 bases between. This CDR3 comprises 13 residues. Germline loops: CDR1 DFQATT, CDR2 SNEGSKA (reference sequence). This clonotype was observed many times. This receptor was obtained from a male donor with ankylosing spondylitis or in good health (not recorded which). The chain couples TRBV20-1 to TRBJ1-1; D uncertain. The sequencing sample was made of blood, either unsorted or a sorted T cell fraction (not recorded which). The CDR3 loop reads CSARYEEDTEAFF. As DNA, the CDR3 is TGCAGTGCTAGGTATGAGGAGGACACTGAAGCTTTCTTT.